Listed below are T cell receptor beta chains from one sample, sequenced in a study of blood T cell repertoires in COVID-19. Using immunoSEQ multiplex PCR, the repertoire was profiled, and TCRdb retains in-frame clones only, with some absent. The sample includes around 200,000 clones, 81% of them seen just once. Sequencing was carried out using PBMCs or T cells enriched from blood (not recorded which). Every receptor here comes from a man between 35 and 55 years old who had recovered from COVID-19. Each CDR3 is given with its conserved first and last residue. The D gene is left open where the match is weak. A clone size is listed for some rows: how often the clone was seen (once, few, many), or a class if it is expanded.

>TRBD1|TRBV7-9|.|TRBJ1-2
TGTGCCAGCACCCCGGGACAGGGGAGCTATGGCTACACCTTC
CASTPGQGSYGYTF
>TRBD1|TRBV4-2|.|TRBJ2-7
TGTGCCAGCAGCCAAGAGGGACAGGGCCGTTGGGAGCAGTACTTC
CASSQEGQGRWEQYF
>TRBD2|TRBV7-7|.|TRBJ2-1
TGTGCCAGCAGCTCCCTGACGGGAGGAGACAATGAGCAGTTCTTC
CASSSLTGGDNEQFF
>TRBD2|TRBV7-2|.|TRBJ2-3
TGTGCCAGCAGCTTAGGGCTACTAGCGGGGGACACAGATACGCAGTATTTT
CASSLGLLAGDTDTQYF
>TRBD1|TRBV11-2|.|TRBJ1-2
TGTGCCAGCAGCTGGGGACAGGGTGGGGGCTATGGCTACACCTTC
CASSWGQGGGYGYTF
>.|TRBV30|.|TRBJ2-1
TGTGCCTGGAGCGCCTTGGGGCGGGACTCCTACAATGAGCAGTTCTTC
CAWSALGRDSYNEQFF
>.|TRBV19|few|TRBJ1-1
TGTGCCAGTAGTATGATCGGAGGGAACACTGAAGCTTTCTTT
CASSMIGGNTEAFF
>TRBD2|TRBV6-5|few|TRBJ2-7
TGTGCCAGCAGAATGGCGGGGGGAAGCTCCTACGAGCAGTACTTC
CASRMAGGSSYEQYF
>.|TRBV29-1|.|TRBJ1-1
TGCAGCGGCTCACAGGGAAACACTGAAGCTTTCTTT
CSGSQGNTEAFF
>.|TRBV20-1|.|TRBJ1-1
TGCAGTGCTAGTCTACCGCCAGAAGCTTTCTTT
CSASLPPEAFF
>.|TRBV27|.|TRBJ1-1
TGTGCCAGCAGTTTTCTTGCCGGGTCTGAAGCTTTCTTT
CASSFLAGSEAFF
>.|TRBV6-5|.|TRBJ1-3
TGTGCCAGCAGTTACTCTGGGGGGTCTGGAAACACCATATATTTT
CASSYSGGSGNTIYF
>.|TRBV7-9|.|TRBJ2-2
TGTGCCAGCAGCTTAGATCTGAGGGCGGGGGAGCTGTTTTTT
CASSLDLRAGELFF
>.|TRBV5-1|once|TRBJ2-3
TGCGCCAGCAGCTTGGCCTCTCTCCCGGCAGATACGCAGTATTTT
CASSLASLPADTQYF
>.|TRBV3-1/TRBV3-2|.|TRBJ1-2
TGTGCCAGCAGCCGCTTATTCGACGGAGATGGCTACACCTTC
CASSRLFDGDGYTF
>.|TRBV19|.|TRBJ1-1
TGTGCCAGTAGTATAGGGGGCCCACTAAACGCTGAAGCTTTCTTT
CASSIGGPLNAEAFF
>.|TRBV3-1/TRBV3-2|.|TRBJ1-3
TGTGCCAGCAGCCCCGGACAGAGAAACACCATATATTTT
CASSPGQRNTIYF
>.|TRBV18|.|TRBJ1-1
TGTGCCAGCTCAACCGGGGTTTCTGAAGCTTTCTTT
CASSTGVSEAFF
>TRBD2|TRBV18|.|TRBJ2-3
TGTGCCAGCTCATCCACTAGCGGGGGGTTCACAGATACGCAGTATTTT
CASSSTSGGFTDTQYF
>.|TRBV6-5|.|TRBJ1-5
TGTGCCAGCAGTTACGAAGGGGGTAGTAGCAATCAGCCCCAGCATTTT
CASSYEGGSSNQPQHF
>TRBD2|TRBV9|few|TRBJ2-2
TGTGCCAGCAGCGCGACGGGGGGGCTTAACACCGGGGAGCTGTTTTTT
CASSATGGLNTGELFF
>.|TRBV24-1|.|TRBJ1-2
TGTGCCACCAGTGATCCCGGGACAACTAACTATGGCTACACCTTC
CATSDPGTTNYGYTF
>TRBD1|TRBV2|.|TRBJ2-1
TGTGCCAGCAGTGAGAGTAGGGGGCGCGGAAATGAGCAGTTCTTC
CASSESRGRGNEQFF
>TRBD2|TRBV7-2|.|TRBJ2-2
TGTGCCAGCAGCTTACGGGGTAGCGGGGGAGGGGAGCTGTTTTTT
CASSLRGSGGGELFF
>TRBD1|TRBV6-5|.|TRBJ2-5
TGTGCCAGCAGCCAAGGACAGGGAAGAGGGGAGACCCAGTACTTC
CASSQGQGRGETQYF
>.|TRBV19|.|TRBJ2-2
TGTGCCAGTAGACAATCCGGGGAGCTGTTTTTT
CASRQSGELFF
>.|TRBV6-5|.|TRBJ1-3
TGTGCCAGCAGCTATATGACTGGTGGTGGAAACACCATATATTTT
CASSYMTGGGNTIYF